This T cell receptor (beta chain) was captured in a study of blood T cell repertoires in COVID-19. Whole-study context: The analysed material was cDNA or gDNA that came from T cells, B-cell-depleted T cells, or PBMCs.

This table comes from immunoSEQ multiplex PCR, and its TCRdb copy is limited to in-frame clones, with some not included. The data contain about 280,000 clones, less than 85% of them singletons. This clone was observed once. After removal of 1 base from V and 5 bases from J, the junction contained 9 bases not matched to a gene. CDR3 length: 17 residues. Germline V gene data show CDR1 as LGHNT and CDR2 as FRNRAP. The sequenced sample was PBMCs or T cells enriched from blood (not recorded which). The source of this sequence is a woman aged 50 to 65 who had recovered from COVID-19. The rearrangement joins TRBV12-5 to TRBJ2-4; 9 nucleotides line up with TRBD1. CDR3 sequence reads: CASGLALGQGIENIQYF. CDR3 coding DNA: TGTGCTAGTGGTTTGGCGCTGGGACAGGGCATAGAAAACATTCAGTACTTC.